The 4 T cell receptor beta chains listed next were all sequenced from one sample in a study of blood T cell repertoires in COVID-19. The table came from immunoSEQ multiplex PCR; TCRdb's copy has only in-frame clones and leaves some out. Of hundreds of thousands of clones detected, around nine tenths appear once; the ten largest clones hold roughly 2.5%. The sample comprised PBMCs or T cells enriched from blood (not recorded which). Receptor source: a man in his 60s who had recovered from COVID-19.

The V gene is TRBV5-1, the J gene TRBJ2-7; 9 bases agree with TRBD1. The germline V gene encodes CDR1 SGHRS and CDR2 YFSETQ. Trimming cost V 4 bases and J 3 bases; bases outside gene matches: 2. The CDR3 spans 13 residues. CDR3 sequence (DNA): TGCGCCAGCAGCACGGGACAGGGCTACGAGCAGTACTTC. It codes for CASSTGQGYEQYF.

The V gene is TRBV11-3, the J gene TRBJ1-4; no clear D gene. This CDR3 is 15 amino acids long. Germline CDR1 and CDR2: SGHNT and YENEEA. Trimming removed 3 bases at V and 3 bases at J, with 11 bases between. For the CDR3, the DNA is TGTGCCAGCAGCTTTTCGGGGAGTCCTAATGAAAAACTGTTTTTT. It translates to CASSFSGSPNEKLFF.

The V and J genes are TRBV7-9 and TRBJ2-2, with D possibly being TRBD1 (8 bases). Germline V gene data show CDR1 as SEHNR and CDR2 as FQNEAQ (reference sequence). The V end lost 2 bases, the J end lost 0 bases, and 13 bases lay between the germline ends. This CDR3 is 17 amino acids long. CDR3 bases: TGTGCCAGCAGCTTAAGACAGGGGAGGGCGAACACCGGGGAGCTGTTTTTT. It encodes CASSLRQGRANTGELFF.

The chain links TRBV19 to TRBJ1-5, with 10 bases fitting TRBD1. Germline trimming cut 5 bases from V and 4 bases from J; bases unmatched to any gene: 8. CDR3 length: 16 residues. Germline V gene lookup returns CDR1 LNHDA and CDR2 SQIVND (reference sequence). CDR3 in amino acids: CASSSQTGGPNQPQHF. DNA for the CDR3: TGTGCCAGTAGTTCACAGACAGGGGGCCCTAATCAGCCCCAGCATTTT.